Presented here are 21 T cell receptor beta chains from one specimen sequenced in a study of T cells in Graves' hyperthyroidism and ophthalmopathy (dated by TCRdb to between 2018 and 2021). The library came from multiplex PCR. The sample was run on an Illumina HiSeq 2000. The TCR beta CDR3 regions were amplified from the RNA transcripts. The first round of RT-PCR for the TCR CDR3 was performed with the HTBI primer set and the Qiagen OneStep RT-PCR kit. In TCRdb, the public reads were trimmed at Q25 with fastp and aligned with MiXCR, with productive beta chains retained. Duplicate CDR3 protein sequences are folded into a single record with the most common DNA and genes. The sample data list 490,000 or so distinct CDR3 sequences, and about 15% of these were observed just once. The biggest ten clones account for about 29% of the sample. What was sequenced was blood. The receptors were sampled from a woman aged 25 to 39 with Graves' ophthalmopathy.

This clonotype was recorded at least ten times. This chain connects TRBV5-6 to TRBJ2-7, with D possibly matching TRBD2 (5 bases). CDR1 is SGHDT, CDR2 YYEEEE, per germline. The ends were cut back, 3 bases at V and 4 bases at J, with 11 bases in the middle. The CDR3 is made up of 13 amino acids. The CDR3 DNA reads as TGTGCCAGCAGCTCCGGTTCGGGATACGAGCAGTACTTC. Its protein product is CASSSGSGYEQYF. The variable domain in full, with the rest retrieved from reference TRBV5-6 and TRBJ2-7, is DAGVTQSPTHLIKTRGQQVTLRCSPKSGHDTVSWYQQALGQGPQFIFQYYEEEERQRGNFPDRFSGHQFPNYSSELNVNALLLGDSALYLCASSSGSGYEQYFGPGTRLTVT.

There are many counts of this clonotype. The gene calls are TRBV2 and TRBJ1-1; D not resolved. Between the trimmed V and J ends, which lost 4 bases and 0 bases, there was a span of 6 bases. The CDR3 contains 13 residues. CDR1 SNHLY and CDR2 FYNNEI come from the germline V gene. CDR3 DNA sequence: TGTGCCAGCAGTGCCACCTTGAACACTGAAGCTTTCTTT. It translates to CASSATLNTEAFF.

CDR3 amino acids: CASSHTTGTGGAGANVLTF. CDR3 DNA sequence: TGTGCCAGCTCACATACCACCGGGACAGGGGGTGCCGGGGCCAACGTCCTGACTTTC. The chain employs TRBV18 and TRBJ2-6; 11 positions agree with TRBD1. This CDR3 is built from 19 residues. The V gene's germline CDR1 is KGHSH and CDR2 LQKENI. The V and J ends lost 4 bases and 4 bases, in that order; junction bases with no gene match: 12.

In this sample, this clonotype turned up many times. The CDR3 DNA reads as TGTGCCAGCAGTTCCCCATCGGGCCCCTTGAGCTCCTACGAGCAGTACTTC. Residues: CASSSPSGPLSSYEQYF. This chain connects TRBV28 to TRBJ2-7, with no clear D. The V gene lost 4 bases and the J gene lost 0 bases, with 19 bases spanning the gap. Germline V lookup: CDR1 MDHEN, CDR2 SYDVKM. CDR3 length: 17 amino acids.

Comments on this clonotype: Given a much more abundant clone one base away, this may be a read error. V usage is TRBV12-3 or TRBV12-4 and J usage is TRBJ2-5, with D maybe TRBD1 (5 bases). The CDR3 sequence is 14 residues long. V was pared by 3 bases and J by 2 bases, with 10 bases between. CDR3: CASSLGQRQETQYF. The CDR3 coding sequence is TGTGCCAGCAGTTTGGGGCAGCGACAAGAGACCCAGTACTTC.

This chain links TRBV2 with TRBJ2-3, with D tentatively TRBD1 or TRBD2 (5 bases each). Trimming shortened V by 4 bases and J by 14 bases, and 16 bases separated the two germline ends. Germline CDR1 is SNHLY and CDR2 is FYNNEI. CDR3 size: 12 residues. The CDR3 spells CASSVKGSRRYF. CDR3 nucleotides: TGTGCCAGCAGTGTAAAGGGGAGCCGTAGGTATTTT.

This clonotype has a handful of counts. One end of the junction is discordant with germline, which a read error may explain. CDR3 protein: CASSLLQGANTEALF. CDR3 coding DNA: TGTGCCAGCAGTCTATTACAGGGCGCGAACACTGAAGCTCTCTTT. The chain couples TRBV28 to TRBJ1-1; D is perhaps TRBD1 (6 bases). This CDR3 is built from 15 residues. Per the germline V gene, CDR1 is MDHEN and CDR2 is SYDVKM.

This chain joins TRBV6-2 or TRBV6-3 and TRBJ2-1, with 11 nucleotides matching TRBD1. This CDR3 spans 15 amino acids. The trim removed 5 bases at V and 6 bases at J, leaving 6 bases unmatched. The germline V gene has CDR1 MNHEY and CDR2 SVGEGT. CDR3 protein: CASSHRDRGFNEQFF. The CDR3 DNA reads as TGTGCCAGCAGTCACCGGGACAGGGGGTTCAATGAGCAGTTCTTC.

The chain recombines TRBV9 with TRBJ2-7; 8 nucleotides align to TRBD2. CDR1 and CDR2 (germline): SGDLS, YYNGEE. The J segment lost 3 bases and the V segment lost 3 bases, leaving 8 bases of the junction unmatched. The CDR3 has 15 residues. CDR3 region: CASSASGTRYYEQYF. CDR3 coding DNA: TGTGCCAGCAGCGCCTCCGGGACTAGGTACTACGAGCAGTACTTC.

The table lists this clonotype with a few counts. V usage is TRBV6-2 or TRBV6-3 and J usage is TRBJ1-1; 7 bases line up with TRBD1. Germline values: CDR1 MNHEY, CDR2 SVGEGT. V gave up 5 bases and J gave up 0 bases; unmatched junction bases: 9. This CDR3 region has 16 residues. CDR3 in DNA: TGTGCCAGCAGTACAGTAGGGGGCAGCTTGAACACTGAAGCTTTCTTT. It encodes CASSTVGGSLNTEAFF.

This clonotype was counted at least ten times. This chain uses TRBV28 with TRBJ2-5; 8 bases match TRBD2. Germline V CDR1 and CDR2: MDHEN, SYDVKM. The CDR3 is made up of 15 amino acids. The V and J ends lost 4 bases and 5 bases, in that order; junction bases with no gene match: 9. DNA for the CDR3: TGTGCCAGCAGTTCGAAGAGCGGGAGTGGGGAGACCCAGTACTTC. It is translated as CASSSKSGSGETQYF.

The rearrangement links TRBV2 to TRBJ2-3, with a weak D call TRBD2 (6 bases). The ends were cut back, 4 bases at V and 10 bases at J, with 12 bases in the middle. This CDR3 has 12 residues. Germline V CDR1 and CDR2: SNHLY, FYNNEI. The CDR3 reads CASSGKGEAQYF. CDR3 nucleotides: TGTGCCAGCAGTGGGAAAGGGGAGGCGCAGTATTTT.

This clonotype was detected many times. V and J are TRBV4-1 and TRBJ2-7; the match to TRBD2 covers 8 bases. The germline gives CDR1 MGHRA, CDR2 YSYEKL. CDR3 length: 15 amino acids. After removal of 2 bases from V and 2 bases from J, the junction contained 5 bases not matched to a gene. The CDR3 sequence is CASSQLAGSTYEQYF. The CDR3 bases are TGCGCCAGCAGCCAACTAGCGGGTTCGACCTACGAGCAGTACTTC.

This clonotype was counted only a few times. The chain links TRBV4-2 to TRBJ2-4; 8 bases line up with TRBD2. Germline V CDR1 and CDR2: LGHNA, YNFKEQ. V shed 0 bases, J shed 8 bases, and the junction held 3 bases outside the gene matches. This CDR3 has 14 residues. The CDR3 DNA reads TGTGCCAGCAGCCAAGAAGGGCGGGGGGACATTCAGTACTTC. This gives the protein CASSQEGRGDIQYF.

A word on this clonotype: This clone may be a read error of a much larger clone one base away. The chain recombines TRBV7-2 with TRBJ1-2; no clear D. The V and J ends lost 5 bases and 7 bases respectively, with 17 bases between them. CDR1 is SGHTA and CDR2 is FQGNSA in the germline V gene. The length of the CDR3 is 14 residues. CDR3: CASSGPCAFGGYTF. The CDR3 DNA follows: TGTGCCAGCAGCGGCCCGTGTGCTTTCGGTGGCTACACCTTC.

There are many counts of this clonotype. The genes are TRBV4-2 and TRBJ2-3; 8 nucleotides line up with TRBD2. V shed 0 bases, J shed 6 bases, and the junction held 8 bases outside the gene matches. The CDR3 is 16 residues long. The germline CDR1 and CDR2 sequences are LGHNA and YNFKEQ. For the CDR3, the DNA is TGTGCCAGCAGCCAAGATCGGGGACTAGGGGCGGATACGCAGTATTTT. Encoded protein: CASSQDRGLGADTQYF.

This clonotype turned up a few times. The chain employs TRBV3-2 and TRBJ2-3; the table's D gene call, TRBD2, was not cross checked with the DNA. TRBV3-2 represents a pseudogene. This CDR3 spans 16 amino acids. As DNA, the CDR3 is TGTGCCAGCAGCCAAGATGAGCTAGCGGGAGGGGATACGCAGTATTTT. This encodes CASSQDELAGGDTQYF.

This clonotype occurred a few times. The rearrangement joins TRBV29-1 to TRBJ1-2, with D hard to call. The length of the CDR3 is 11 residues. V lost 4 bases and J lost 4, with 7 bases in between. Germline V lookup: CDR1 SQVTM, CDR2 ANQGSEA. This chain's CDR3 is CSVVSAYGYTF. The DNA for the CDR3 is TGCAGCGTTGTTTCGGCCTATGGCTACACCTTC.

The sample holds a few counts of this clonotype. The chain has TRBV7-3 and TRBJ2-7; 7 positions agree with TRBD1. Looked up from germline, CDR1 is SGHTA and CDR2 is FQGTGA. This CDR3 region has 14 residues. V gave up 0 bases and J gave up 5 bases; unmatched junction bases: 4. The CDR3 DNA reads TGTGCCAGCAGCTTAACAGGGGGCGAAAACGAGCAGTACTTC. Translating it yields CASSLTGGENEQYF.

This clonotype was detected ten times or more. The DNA of the CDR3 is TGCGCCAGCAGCCTAGACAGTCCCCCTTACGAGCAGTACTTC. It codes for CASSLDSPPYEQYF. The chain has TRBV5-1 and TRBJ2-7, with a tentative D call TRBD1 (5 bases). This CDR3 contains 14 residues. With 4 bases removed from V and 4 bases from J, the gap between germline ends came to 15 bases. The germline V gene encodes CDR1 SGHRS and CDR2 YFSETQ.

About this clonotype itself: This may stem from a read error, because a much larger clone lies one nucleotide away. The V and J genes are TRBV18 and TRBJ1-2, with a weak D call TRBD1 (6 bases). This CDR3 region has 14 residues. Trimming cost V 5 bases and J 4 bases, with 14 bases left between them. The V gene's germline CDR1 is KGHSH and CDR2 LQKENI. CDR3 loop: CASSKGGDIYGYTF. As DNA, the CDR3 is TGTGCCAGCTCAAAAGGGGGGGACATCTATGGCTACACCTTC.